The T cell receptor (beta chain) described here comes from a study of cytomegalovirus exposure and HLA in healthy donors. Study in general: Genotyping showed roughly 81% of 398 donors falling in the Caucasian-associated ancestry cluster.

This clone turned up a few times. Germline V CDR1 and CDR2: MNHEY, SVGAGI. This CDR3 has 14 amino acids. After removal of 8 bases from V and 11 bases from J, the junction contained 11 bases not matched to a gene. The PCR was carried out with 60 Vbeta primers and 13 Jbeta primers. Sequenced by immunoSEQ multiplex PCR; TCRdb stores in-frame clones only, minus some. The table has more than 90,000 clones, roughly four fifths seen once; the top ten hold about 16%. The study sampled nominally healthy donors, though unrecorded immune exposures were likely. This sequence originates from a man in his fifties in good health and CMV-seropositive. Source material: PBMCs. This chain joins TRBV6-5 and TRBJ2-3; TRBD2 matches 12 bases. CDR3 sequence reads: CASPKTSGGIEQYF. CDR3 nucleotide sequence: TGTGCCAGCCCCAAGACTAGCGGGGGTATTGAGCAGTATTTT.